These 4 T cell receptor beta chains were all obtained from the same sample, sequenced in a study of T cells after yellow fever vaccination. Each CDR3 protein is one row after TCRdb ran MiXCR on the 5' RACE reads. This sample has about 96,000 distinct CDR3 sequences, with approximately 9% found just once. The specimen was CD8+ T cells not binding an NS4B(214-222) dextramer, sorted from PBMCs, collected approximately 16 days after the first yellow fever vaccination. The receptor source for this set is a man younger than 30 who received the YFV17D yellow fever vaccine.

CDR3 loop: CASSLDNTDTQYF. CDR3 bases: TGTGCCAGCAGCTTAGATAACACAGATACGCAGTATTTT. This rearrangement joins TRBV7-8 to TRBJ2-3; D not resolved. The CDR3 is 13 residues long. CDR1 is SGHVS, CDR2 FQNEAQ, per germline. V dropped 1 base and J dropped 2 bases, with 4 bases sitting between them.

This clonotype came up many times. The CDR3 sequence is CASPVTELDTGELFF. CDR3 in DNA: TGTGCCAGCCCCGTAACTGAGTTGGACACCGGGGAGCTGTTTTTT. The V gene is TRBV12-3 or TRBV12-4, the J gene TRBJ2-2; no clear D. V was shortened by 8 bases and J by 3 bases, with 16 bases between the two germline ends. CDR3 length equals 15 residues.

In this sample, this clonotype turned up a few times. The V call is TRBV27, the J call TRBJ1-1; tentatively, D is TRBD1 (5 bases). V lost 4 bases and J 0 bases, leaving 24 bases between the germline ends. The V gene's germline CDR1 is MNHEY and CDR2 SMNVEV (reference sequence). The CDR3 is 19 amino acids. DNA of the CDR3: TGTGCCAGCAGTTCCGTGATGGGGGTGGCCACGAAGGTGAACACTGAAGCTTTCTTT. The encoded protein is CASSSVMGVATKVNTEAFF.

This clonotype occurred a few times. The chain employs TRBV5-1 and TRBJ1-2, with 12 bases aligning to TRBD1. The J segment lost 6 bases and the V segment lost 6 bases, leaving 3 bases of the junction unmatched. The length of the CDR3 is 13 residues. The germline gives CDR1 SGHRS, CDR2 YFSETQ. CDR3 amino acids: CASTGTGGHGYTF. DNA for the CDR3: TGCGCCAGCACCGGGACAGGGGGCCATGGCTACACCTTC.